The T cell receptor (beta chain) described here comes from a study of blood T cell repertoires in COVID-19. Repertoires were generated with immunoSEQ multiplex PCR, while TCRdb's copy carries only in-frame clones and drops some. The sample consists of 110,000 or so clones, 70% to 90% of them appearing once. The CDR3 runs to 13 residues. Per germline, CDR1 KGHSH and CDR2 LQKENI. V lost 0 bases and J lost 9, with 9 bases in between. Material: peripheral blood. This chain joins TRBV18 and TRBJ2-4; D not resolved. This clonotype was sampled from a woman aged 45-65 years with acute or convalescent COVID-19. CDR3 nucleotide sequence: TGTGCCAGCTCACCACCCAGTTTTCCCATTCAGTACTTC. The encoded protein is CASSPPSFPIQYF.